This T cell receptor (beta chain) was sequenced during a study of blood T cells in healthy people across ages (dated by TCRdb to the mid-2010s). Broadly, across the study: Template switching captured roughly one uniquely barcoded TCR beta cDNA molecule per two T cells in model experiments. Age-related changes in TCR beta repertoire diversity were measured in the study by deep sequencing normalized with unique cDNA molecular identifiers. The donors were split into four age groups: young (average about 15 years), middle-aged (around 37), aged (62) and long-lived (over 80). Donors of different ages were randomly distributed across sequencing lanes to avoid experimental bias. The study analyzed two additional independent replicas of 1 million unique cDNA reads from the same blood draw for two donors, one aged 18 to 29 and one aged 80 or older. General conclusions and limits of the study: Total diversity estimates from one million sequenced T cells were considered lower bounds and underestimates. Compared with the aged group, the long-lived group had more naive CD4+ T cells, fewer expanded clones and increased TCR diversity, suggesting age selection. As age increased, observed TCR beta diversity per million T cells dropped in a roughly linear way, and a significant reduction was already evident by age 40. Donor CMV infection status was unknown, potentially confounding age-related changes in expanded clonotypes. Bulk unsorted PBMC profiling prevented conclusive comparison of naive and antigen-experienced compartments. A strong correlation was found between observed TCR beta diversity and the percentage of naive T cells measured by flow cytometry.

This clonotype was observed a handful of times. Its antigen is currently not known. The sample holds no much larger clone one base away, and base qualities are not on file. The CDR3 contains 15 residues, cysteine and phenylalanine counted. The CDR3 DNA has 45 bases and is translated from base 1. The germline ends are 10 bases apart after V is trimmed by 2 bases and J by 0 bases. The receptor library was made with 5' RACE. The sequencer listed for this sample is Illumina HiSeq 2500. A second PCR of roughly 6 to 11 cycles was run with a J-beta primer mix and a sample-barcoded 5' primer. A unique molecular identifier was introduced onto each TCR beta cDNA molecule by a template-switch 5' adaptor carrying 12 random nucleotides. At least 2.5 million CDR3-containing paired-end reads were obtained from each sample. First-strand cDNA synthesis was performed from all RNA using the Mint cDNA synthesis kit, with priming by a TRBC-specific oligonucleotide. Following uracil-DNA glycosylase treatment, a first 18-cycle PCR with universal primers M1SS and BC2_uni_R was performed on all cDNA. In the original analysis: Normalization of each sample was performed by random selection of 1 million high-quality reads, each carrying a distinct molecular identifier. Reads with shared molecular identifiers were discarded instead of being binned into consensus sequences. MiTCR, run with a Q25 quality threshold and the strictest error-elimination algorithm, handled CDR3 identification, clonotype clustering and error correction. Lower-bound total TCR beta diversity was estimated with a nonparametric unseen species model using Euler transformation. Through fastp at Q25 and MiXCR, TCRdb rebuilt clones from the public reads, retaining in-frame beta chains. Duplicate CDR3 protein sequences are folded into a single record with the most common DNA and genes. These V and J calls are TCRdb output, not the study's own analysis. The sample records hundreds of thousands of distinct CDR3 sequences, 40% to 50% of which are singletons. 15% to 25% of the sample is in the top ten clones.

Donors were approximately 42 systemically healthy Caucasian individuals from Russia aged 6 to 90 years. Each donor gave around 9.5 milliliters of peripheral blood, collected into EDTA-treated Vacutainer tubes. Ficoll-Paque density-gradient centrifugation was used to isolate PBMCs, with at least 6.5 million obtained per sample. Trizol reagent was used to extract total RNA from PBMCs, with at least 5.5 micrograms per sample. Naive CD45RAhigh/CD27high T cell percentages were measured by flow cytometry on a PBMC aliquot from every donor. This TCR was recovered from a man aged 60 to 69 in good health. The V and J segments used are TRBV12-3 or TRBV12-4 and TRBJ2-5; no D gene can be assigned with confidence. The sequenced sample was blood. The sequenced DNA: TGTGCCAGCAGTTTAAGGCGGTCCAACCAAGAGACCCAGTACTTC. Translated, it gives CASSLRRSNQETQYF.